A selection of T cell receptor beta chains follows, all from one sample in a study of identical twins. TCRdb recomputed calls from the 5' RACE reads with MiXCR, one row per CDR3 protein. This table has 300,000 to 400,000 distinct CDR3 sequences, 9% to 15% appearing once. Separately, the same data were catalogued under a study of yellow fever vaccine responses in identical twins.

Sample: CD8+ T cells sorted from blood. Receptor source: a woman younger than 30 in good health. CDR3s include the opening cysteine and the closing phenylalanine or tryptophan. The D gene is left open where the match is weak. Clone size is given for some rows only: seen once, a few or many times, or a class if the clone is expanded.

CDR3nt	CDR3aa	abundance	v_gene	d_gene	j_gene
TGTGCCAGCAGCTACGACCAGGGGGTTACTGAAGCTTTCTTT	CASSYDQGVTEAFF	few	TRBV7-8	TRBD1	TRBJ1-1
TGTGCCAGTAGTGAACAGGGCGCCGGCTACGAGCAGTACTTC	CASSEQGAGYEQYF	-	TRBV19	-	TRBJ2-7
TGTGCCATCACTAAAACCCGGGACGCACCCTTGTACACGCAGTATTTT	CAITKTRDAPLYTQYF	-	TRBV10-3	-	TRBJ2-3
TGCAGTGCTAGAGATGTGACTAGCGGGGGGGACACAGATACGCAGTATTTT	CSARDVTSGGDTDTQYF	many	TRBV20-1	TRBD2	TRBJ2-3
TGTGCCAGCAGCTCCCCTTCCTTGGCGGAGTCCTACAATGAGCAGTTCTTC	CASSSPSLAESYNEQFF	-	TRBV7-6	-	TRBJ2-1
TGTGCCAGCAGCTTTGGCGATTCCCCTCGGGGTCCAGATGAGCAGTTCTTC	CASSFGDSPRGPDEQFF	many	TRBV7-8	-	TRBJ2-1
TGTGCCACCAGAGACGGGCATACGCAGTATTTT	CATRDGHTQYF	few	TRBV24-1	-	TRBJ2-3
TGCAGTGCTAGAGATGTCTTCATGAAGGGAGAGAACACTGAAGCTTTCTTT	CSARDVFMKGENTEAFF	few	TRBV20-1	-	TRBJ1-1
TGTGCCAGCAGTTTAGGGGGAGCAGGGTACTACGAGCAGTACTTC	CASSLGGAGYYEQYF	few	TRBV27	-	TRBJ2-7
TGTGCCAGCTCAACCGGGGGGGCCGAAGATACGCAGTATTTT	CASSTGGAEDTQYF	-	TRBV18	TRBD2	TRBJ2-3
TGTGCCGGGGGACCGGCCGGGTCGGCTGAAAAACTGTTTTTT	CAGGPAGSAEKLFF	few	TRBV28	-	TRBJ1-4
TGTGCCAGCAGCTTAACGGGGGGCTCGGGCACCGGGGAGCTGTTTTTT	CASSLTGGSGTGELFF	-	TRBV7-6	-	TRBJ2-2
TGTGCCAGCAGCCCCGTAGGGGGAGGTACCGGGGAGCTGTTTTTT	CASSPVGGGTGELFF	-	TRBV7-6	-	TRBJ2-2
TGTGCCAGCAGCCCGGGGACTAGCGGGGGGCCTTACAATGAGCAGTTCTTC	CASSPGTSGGPYNEQFF	few	TRBV7-8	TRBD2	TRBJ2-1
TGTGCCAGTAACTTCGGGCAGGGGTCCTACAATGAGCAGTTCTTC	CASNFGQGSYNEQFF	-	TRBV19	-	TRBJ2-1
TGTGCCATCGAGAGCAGGGGGCGCGAACAGGAAAAACTGTTTTTT	CAIESRGREQEKLFF	-	TRBV10-3	TRBD1	TRBJ1-4